The 28 T cell receptor beta chains given below trace back to one sample, sequenced in a study of shared clonotypes between healthy human individuals. Clones were sequenced by immunoSEQ multiplex PCR, and TCRdb holds only the in-frame ones, with some missing. Of around 1.5 million clones listed, roughly 98% are singletons. The sequencing sample was made of naive CD4+ T cells sorted from blood. Subset of the sample: CD45RA+ positively selected. The receptors derive from a man aged 25-45 years in good health.

The V and J genes are TRBV7-2 and TRBJ2-1; D possibly corresponds to TRBD2 (5 bases). V lost 7 bases, J lost 10 bases, and 17 bases lay in between. Germline CDR1 is SGHTA and CDR2 is FQGNSA. This CDR3 region has 13 residues. The CDR3 DNA reads as TGTGCCAGCACCCTAGCAGCAGCGAGGGAGCAGTTCTTC. Protein sequence: CASTLAAAREQFF. The variable domain in full, with the rest retrieved from reference TRBV7-2 and TRBJ2-1, is GAGVSQSPSNKVTEKGKDVELRCDPISGHTALYWYRQSLGQGLEFLIYFQGNSAPDKSGLPSDRFSAERTGGSVSTLTIQRTQQEDSAVYLCASTLAAAREQFFGPGTRLTVL.

The rearrangement joins TRBV5-1 to TRBJ1-1; TRBD1 might be the D (6 bases). Trimming cost V 4 bases and J 4 bases, with 14 bases left between them. Germline-derived CDR1 and CDR2 are SGHRS and YFSETQ. The CDR3 totals 14 residues. The CDR3 nucleotides are TGCGCCAGCAGCGAGAGACAGGCCCTCACTGAAGCTTTCTTT. It translates to CASSERQALTEAFF. Variable domain in full (rest from reference TRBV5-1 and TRBJ1-1): KAGVTQTPRYLIKTRGQQVTLSCSPISGHRSVSWYQQTPGQGLQFLFEYFSETQRNKGNFPGRFSGRQFSNSRSEMNVSTLELGDSALYLCASSERQALTEAFFGQGTRLTVV.

This clone was found once. The chain recombines TRBV5-8 with TRBJ2-1, with a weak D call TRBD1 (5 bases). The germline V and J ends were trimmed by 0 bases and 4 bases, with 17 bases remaining between them. The germline gives CDR1 SGHTS, CDR2 YDEGEE. The CDR3 is made up of 17 amino acids. The CDR3 DNA reads as TGTGCCAGCAGCTTGGAAATGGGGCCCCAGGTGTACAATGAGCAGTTCTTC. It translates to CASSLEMGPQVYNEQFF. Variable domain in full (rest from reference TRBV5-8 and TRBJ2-1): EAGVTQSPTHLIKTRGQQATLRCSPISGHTSVYWYQQALGLGLQFLLWYDEGEERNRGNFPPRFSGRQFPNYSSELNVNALELEDSALYLCASSLEMGPQVYNEQFFGPGTRLTVL.

The gene calls are TRBV5-1 and TRBJ2-7; a possible D gene is TRBD2 (6 bases). The CDR3 has 14 residues. The ends were cut back, 0 bases at V and 7 bases at J, with 14 bases in the middle. Germline V CDR1 and CDR2: SGHRS, YFSETQ. DNA for the CDR3: TGCGCCAGCAGCTTGGGACGGGAGAGAGAGGAGCAGTACTTC. This sequence encodes CASSLGREREEQYF. Full variable domain (missing parts from reference TRBV5-1 and TRBJ2-7): KAGVTQTPRYLIKTRGQQVTLSCSPISGHRSVSWYQQTPGQGLQFLFEYFSETQRNKGNFPGRFSGRQFSNSRSEMNVSTLELGDSALYLCASSLGREREEQYFGPGTRLTVT.

The chain has TRBV6-1 and TRBJ1-5, with TRBD1 matching 8 bases. J was trimmed by 9 bases and V by 4 bases; bases with no gene match: 8. Per the germline V gene, CDR1 is MNHNS and CDR2 is SASEGT. CDR3 length: 14 amino acids. The CDR3 sequence is CASSVSGGSRPQHF. The CDR3 DNA reads TGTGCCAGCAGTGTATCAGGGGGCTCTCGGCCCCAGCATTTT.

The CDR3 loop is CACDRYSGNTIYF. The CDR3 nucleotides read TGTGCCTGCGACAGATACTCTGGAAACACCATATATTTT. The rearrangement joins TRBV30 to TRBJ1-3; D is possibly TRBD1 (5 bases). Looked up from germline, CDR1 is GTSNPN and CDR2 is SVGIG (reference sequence). The CDR3 is made up of 13 amino acids. Trimming stripped 6 bases from V and 0 bases from J, with 9 bases between.

This clone occurred once. The chain links TRBV11-2 to TRBJ2-3; the D gene is possibly TRBD2 (5 bases). V was cut by 3 bases and J by 5 bases, with 6 bases left in between. Germline V gene lookup returns CDR1 SGHAT and CDR2 FQNNGV. CDR3 length: 12 residues. Written as DNA, the CDR3 is TGTGCCAGCAGCTTGAGGGTAGATACGCAGTATTTT. As protein: CASSLRVDTQYF.

The CDR3 is CASSLEGGAYGYTF. CDR3 in DNA: TGCGCCAGCAGCTTGGAAGGGGGGGCCTATGGCTACACCTTC. The rearrangement links TRBV5-1 to TRBJ1-2; D perhaps matches TRBD1 (6 bases). CDR1 and CDR2 (germline): SGHRS, YFSETQ. This CDR3 has 14 amino acids. Trimming left V 0 bases short and J 4 bases short, with 10 bases between. Together with reference TRBV5-1 and TRBJ1-2, the CDR3 gives the full variable domain: KAGVTQTPRYLIKTRGQQVTLSCSPISGHRSVSWYQQTPGQGLQFLFEYFSETQRNKGNFPGRFSGRQFSNSRSEMNVSTLELGDSALYLCASSLEGGAYGYTFGSGTRLTVV.

Details on this clone: In the same sample, other DNA sequences code for this CDR3. The gene calls are TRBV5-1 and TRBJ2-3; the match to TRBD1 covers 7 bases. The CDR3 has 15 residues. V shed 2 bases, J shed 2 bases, and the junction held 5 bases outside the gene matches. The germline gives CDR1 SGHRS, CDR2 YFSETQ. CDR3 nucleotides: TGCGCCAGCAGCTTTGGGGACAGATACACAGATACGCAGTATTTT. It is translated as CASSFGDRYTDTQYF.

The genes are TRBV10-3 and TRBJ2-1; D might be TRBD1 (6 bases). Germline CDR1 and CDR2: ENHRY and SYGVKD. The CDR3 extends over 14 amino acids. V was clipped by 6 bases and J by 0 bases, with 9 bases between them. The CDR3 reads CAIRPDSSYNEQFF. The CDR3 bases are TGTGCCATCAGACCGGACAGCTCCTACAATGAGCAGTTCTTC.

The chain joins TRBV19 to TRBJ2-7; D is possibly TRBD1 or TRBD2 (5 bases each). Trimming cost V 3 bases and J 3 bases, with 9 bases left between them. This CDR3 has 13 amino acids. Per the germline V gene, CDR1 is LNHDA and CDR2 is SQIVND (reference sequence). The CDR3 reads CASSMIGGYEQYF. CDR3 bases: TGTGCCAGTAGTATGATTGGGGGCTACGAGCAGTACTTC.

The chain links TRBV9 to TRBJ2-2, with D perhaps TRBD1 (7 bases). Trimming took 3 bases from V and 4 from J, leaving 16 bases between them. Germline-derived CDR1 and CDR2 are SGDLS and YYNGEE. CDR3 length: 16 residues. The CDR3 is CASSASGGPGTGELFF. In DNA form, the CDR3 reads TGTGCCAGCAGCGCCTCAGGGGGGCCTGGCACCGGGGAGCTGTTTTTT.

The chain carries TRBV7-2 and TRBJ1-1; 10 bases are a match to TRBD1. The CDR3 loop spans 15 amino acids. Germline CDR1 is SGHTA and CDR2 is FQGNSA. V lost 0 bases, J lost 9 bases, and 7 bases stayed unmatched. In DNA, the CDR3 is TGTGCCAGCAGCTTAGCGCCGGGACAGGGGCATAAAGCTTTCTTT. It codes for CASSLAPGQGHKAFF.

J is TRBJ2-2 and V is TRBV15; possible D gene TRBD2, 5 bases. The CDR3 totals 17 residues. V was pared by 0 bases and J by 3 bases, with 14 bases between. Germline V gene lookup returns CDR1 LNHNV and CDR2 YYDKDF (reference sequence). CDR3 region: CATSRDLVSVDTGELFF. The CDR3 bases are TGTGCCACCAGCAGAGATCTAGTTAGCGTAGACACCGGGGAGCTGTTTTTT.

This rearrangement joins TRBV15 to TRBJ1-5; D may be TRBD1 (5 bases). CDR1 is LNHNV, CDR2 YYDKDF, per germline (reference sequence). V was shortened by 0 bases and J by 0 bases, with 6 bases between the two germline ends. This CDR3 has 15 residues. The CDR3 region is CATSRETDSNQPQHF. CDR3 in DNA: TGTGCCACCAGCAGAGAGACAGATAGCAATCAGCCCCAGCATTTT.

This chain links TRBV30 with TRBJ2-3; D not certain. The CDR3 covers 15 residues. Trimming removed 1 base at V and 4 bases at J, with 15 bases between. Germline V CDR1 and CDR2: GTSNPN, SVGIG (reference sequence). The CDR3 coding sequence is TGTGCCTGGAGTGGTGTAACAGTTGTTTCAGATACGCAGTATTTT. It is translated as CAWSGVTVVSDTQYF.

The DNA for the CDR3 is TGCGCCAGCAGCCGCTTGAGGGGTACCTACGAGCAGTACTTC. As protein: CASSRLRGTYEQYF. The rearrangement joins TRBV5-1 to TRBJ2-7, with D perhaps given as TRBD1 or TRBD2 (5 bases each). CDR3 length equals 14 residues. V was pared by 4 bases and J by 2 bases, with 13 bases between. Germline-derived CDR1 and CDR2 are SGHRS and YFSETQ. Full variable domain (missing parts from reference TRBV5-1 and TRBJ2-7): KAGVTQTPRYLIKTRGQQVTLSCSPISGHRSVSWYQQTPGQGLQFLFEYFSETQRNKGNFPGRFSGRQFSNSRSEMNVSTLELGDSALYLCASSRLRGTYEQYFGPGTRLTVT.

The chain joins TRBV10-3 to TRBJ1-2; 8 bases agree with TRBD1. The CDR3 is 14 amino acids. CDR1 ENHRY and CDR2 SYGVKD come from the germline V gene. J gave up 4 bases and V 6 bases, and 7 bases lay outside the gene matches. The CDR3 sequence is CAISGTGGTYGYTF. The DNA for the CDR3 is TGTGCCATCAGCGGGACAGGCGGAACCTATGGCTACACCTTC.

As regards this clone: Its ends do not fully match the called genes, so a read error is possible. The V call is TRBV7-9, the J call TRBJ2-1; D remains ambiguous. Germline V lookup: CDR1 SEHNR, CDR2 FQNEAQ (reference sequence). This CDR3 contains 13 residues. CDR3 nucleotide sequence: TGTGCCAGCAGCCCGGACGCCTATAATGAGCAGTTCTTC. It specifies CASSPDAYNEQFF.

This sequence joins TRBV6-5 and TRBJ2-5; 8 positions agree with TRBD2. The CDR3 is made up of 13 amino acids. CDR1 is MNHEY, CDR2 SVGAGI, per germline. V lost 7 bases and J lost 7; bases outside the gene matches: 8. The CDR3 coding sequence is TGTGCCAGCAACGCGGCGAGCGGGGGGACCCAGTACTTC. Protein: CASNAASGGTQYF.

V is TRBV5-1 and J is TRBJ1-2; D remains ambiguous. CDR1 SGHRS and CDR2 YFSETQ come from the germline V gene. The CDR3 totals 13 residues. The V end was cut by 0 bases, the J end by 7 bases, with 10 bases between. CDR3 bases: TGCGCCAGCAGCTTGGTGGAGGCCAGTGGCTACACCTTC. The encoded protein is CASSLVEASGYTF.

J is TRBJ2-2 and V is TRBV9; TRBD2 matches at 8 bases. Germline V lookup: CDR1 SGDLS, CDR2 YYNGEE. CDR3 length equals 16 residues. The V gene end was trimmed by 0 bases and the J gene end by 4 bases; junction bases not matched to a gene: 5. CDR3 loop: CASSVVPGRGTGELFF. The CDR3 DNA is TGTGCCAGCAGCGTAGTCCCCGGGAGGGGCACCGGGGAGCTGTTTTTT.

A word on this clone: Other nucleotide sequences in the sample specify the same CDR3. This rearrangement joins TRBV14 to TRBJ2-3; the D is unclear. The V and J ends lost 1 base and 4 bases respectively, with 3 bases between them. The V gene's germline CDR1 is SGHDN and CDR2 FVKESK. The CDR3 spans 12 residues. The DNA for the CDR3 is TGTGCCAGCAGCCAAGTTGCAGATACGCAGTATTTT. Translation: CASSQVADTQYF.

As concerns this clone: This sample also contains other DNA sequences that code for the same CDR3. The genes are TRBV7-9 and TRBJ2-1; tentatively, D is TRBD2 (5 bases). CDR3 length: 15 residues. Trimming took off 2 bases at V and 0 bases at J, with 8 bases between the two ends. CDR1 SEHNR and CDR2 FQNEAQ come from the germline V gene (reference sequence). The CDR3 here is CASSLPGSSYNEQFF. The CDR3 coding sequence is TGTGCCAGCAGCTTACCGGGGAGCTCCTACAATGAGCAGTTCTTC.

V usage is TRBV18 and J usage is TRBJ2-1; 8 positions agree with TRBD2. V dropped 4 bases and J dropped 7; count of bases not matched to a gene: 12. The CDR3 loop spans 16 amino acids. Germline V CDR1 and CDR2: KGHSH, LQKENI. For the CDR3, the DNA is TGTGCCAGCTCACTCACCCAGCGGGAGTTATTGAATGAGCAGTTCTTC. This gives the protein CASSLTQRELLNEQFF.

V and J are TRBV4-1 and TRBJ1-5; 8 nucleotides align to TRBD1. CDR1 and CDR2 from the germline V gene are MGHRA and YSYEKL. The V gene end was trimmed by 0 bases and the J gene end by 5 bases; junction bases not matched to a gene: 3. The CDR3 consists of 15 residues. The CDR3 reads CASSQEDRGYQPQHF. The CDR3 bases are TGCGCCAGCAGCCAAGAAGACAGGGGTTATCAGCCCCAGCATTTT.

The chain recombines TRBV6-1 with TRBJ2-1; tentative D call: TRBD2 (5 bases). V was shortened by 8 bases and J by 6 bases, with 17 bases between the two germline ends. This CDR3 spans 14 amino acids. Germline CDR1 is MNHNS and CDR2 is SASEGT. Here the CDR3 reads CASVAHLGSNEQFF. The CDR3 nucleotides are TGTGCCAGCGTGGCCCACCTAGGGAGCAATGAGCAGTTCTTC.

The CDR3 DNA sequence: TGTGCCAGCAGCCCCTTGACCAGTAACACTGAAGCTTTCTTT. Translated, it gives CASSPLTSNTEAFF. The chain combines TRBV7-2 with TRBJ1-1; D is unclear. The CDR3 contains 14 residues. Germline CDR1 and CDR2: SGHTA and FQGNSA. V was pared by 5 bases and J by 2 bases, with 12 bases between.